The next 16 T cell receptor beta chains were all read from a single sample in a study of blood T cell repertoires in COVID-19. Clones were sequenced by immunoSEQ multiplex PCR, and TCRdb holds only the in-frame ones, with some missing. The profile shows around 200,000 clones, approximately 79% of them singletons. Input material: peripheral blood. These receptors all stem from a human donor in a cohort sampled during active COVID-19.

The rearrangement uses TRBV28 and TRBJ2-7; TRBD2 might be the D (5 bases). The germline CDR1 and CDR2 sequences are MDHEN and SYDVKM. The CDR3 contains 13 residues. The V end lost 3 bases, the J end lost 2 bases, and 8 bases lay between the germline ends. As DNA, the CDR3 is TGTGCCAGCAGTTTTAGCGACACCTACGAGCAGTACTTC. Translating gives CASSFSDTYEQYF.

This rearrangement joins TRBV5-1 to TRBJ2-6; D uncertain. With 5 bases removed from V and 1 base from J, the gap between germline ends came to 4 bases. From germline, CDR1 is SGHRS and CDR2 YFSETQ. The CDR3 consists of 13 residues. DNA for the CDR3: TGCGCCAGCAGTGCGTCTGGGGCCAACGTCCTGACTTTC. Translation gives CASSASGANVLTF.

The V gene is TRBV5-1, the J gene TRBJ2-3; 11 bases line up with TRBD2. Germline lookup yields CDR1 SGHRS and CDR2 YFSETQ. V lost 4 bases, J lost 3 bases, and 4 bases stayed unmatched. CDR3 length: 15 amino acids. CDR3 in amino acids: CASSPRTSGTDTQYF. The CDR3 DNA sequence: TGCGCCAGCAGCCCACGGACTAGCGGGACAGATACGCAGTATTTT.

The chain is built from TRBV27 and TRBJ1-2; D not certain. Germline V gene lookup returns CDR1 MNHEY and CDR2 SMNVEV (reference sequence). Trimming took 4 bases from V and 2 from J, leaving 11 bases between them. The CDR3 is made up of 14 amino acids. The CDR3 loop reads CASSSLAVNYGYTF. DNA of the CDR3: TGTGCCAGCAGTTCCTTAGCAGTAAACTATGGCTACACCTTC.

The chain couples TRBV19 to TRBJ2-7, with D perhaps TRBD2 (6 bases). The CDR3 length is 14 residues. The germline V gene has CDR1 LNHDA and CDR2 SQIVND (reference sequence). V was clipped by 3 bases and J by 7 bases, with 16 bases between them. CDR3 in DNA: TGTGCCAGTAGTATCCCGGGACTCCTAAGGGAGCAGTACTTC. Protein: CASSIPGLLREQYF.

The chain has TRBV18 and TRBJ1-2; 7 nucleotides align to TRBD1. The CDR3 length is 14 residues. J lost 7 bases, V lost 1 base, and 6 bases had no gene match. The V gene's germline CDR1 is KGHSH and CDR2 LQKENI. CDR3 nucleotides: TGTGCCAGCTCACCACTCACAGGGGACAGTGGCTACACCTTC. This codes for CASSPLTGDSGYTF.

The chain carries TRBV10-3 and TRBJ2-7; 8 positions agree with TRBD2. Germline V CDR1 and CDR2: ENHRY, SYGVKD. The CDR3 consists of 13 residues. J gave up 2 bases and V 8 bases, and 5 bases lay outside the gene matches. CDR3 nucleotide sequence: TGTGCCATCGCGGACGGGAGGGCCTACGAGCAGTACTTC. This codes for CAIADGRAYEQYF.

This clone was observed once. The V gene is TRBV6-6, the J gene TRBJ1-3; D is ambiguous. The germline V and J ends were trimmed by 7 bases and 0 bases, with 13 bases remaining between them. Germline CDR1 is MNHNY and CDR2 is SVGAGI (reference sequence). This CDR3 region has 15 residues. In DNA form, the CDR3 reads TGTGCCAGCATCTCAGCGGGCATCTCTGGAAACACCATATATTTT. Protein sequence: CASISAGISGNTIYF.

The chain combines TRBV6-2 or TRBV6-3 with TRBJ2-7; D gene ambiguous. Germline CDR1 is MNHEY and CDR2 is SVGEGT. V was pared by 6 bases and J by 7 bases, with 19 bases between. The CDR3 covers 14 residues. The CDR3 bases are TGTGCCAGCAGCATCCGGGTGGCGTCGGGTGAGCAGTACTTC. Amino acid sequence: CASSIRVASGEQYF.

V gene TRBV27 combines with J gene TRBJ2-1, with 10 positions matching TRBD1. The V gene end was trimmed by 7 bases and the J gene end by 8 bases; junction bases not matched to a gene: 14. The CDR3 is 16 amino acids. The germline CDR1 and CDR2 sequences are MNHEY and SMNVEV (reference sequence). The CDR3 loop is CASTNSGTGDYDEQFF. CDR3 nucleotides: TGTGCCAGCACCAATTCCGGGACAGGGGATTACGATGAGCAGTTCTTC.

The chain uses TRBV5-4 and TRBJ2-1, with TRBD1 matching 10 bases. Germline CDR1 is SGHNT and CDR2 is YYREEE (reference sequence). The V segment lost 3 bases and the J segment 0 bases; nucleotides outside the gene matches: 15. The CDR3 consists of 20 residues. CDR3 nucleotides: TGTGCCAGCAGCTCAGCCGGGACAGGGGATCGACCGAGCTCCTACAATGAGCAGTTCTTC. Its translation: CASSSAGTGDRPSSYNEQFF. The variable domain in full, completed from reference TRBV5-4 and TRBJ2-1, reads ETGVTQSPTHLIKTRGQQVTLRCSSQSGHNTVSWYQQALGQGPQFIFQYYREEENGRGNFPPRFSGLQFPNYSSELNVNALELDDSALYLCASSSAGTGDRPSSYNEQFFGPGTRLTVL.

A word on this clone: Other DNA variants within this sample encode the same CDR3. The V and J genes are TRBV5-1 and TRBJ1-1; TRBD1 matches 8 bases. The CDR3 covers 14 residues. Germline V lookup: CDR1 SGHRS, CDR2 YFSETQ. The V segment lost 2 bases and the J segment 5 bases; nucleotides outside the gene matches: 5. CDR3 residues: CASSFGQGGTEAFF. Written as DNA, the CDR3 is TGCGCCAGCAGCTTTGGACAGGGTGGAACTGAAGCTTTCTTT.

The chain couples TRBV6-2 or TRBV6-3 to TRBJ2-5, with unresolved D. The V gene's germline CDR1 is MNHEY and CDR2 SVGEGT. The CDR3 contains 14 residues. Trimming took off 6 bases at V and 1 base at J, with 12 bases between the two ends. CDR3 protein: CASSLPRIQETQYF. The CDR3 DNA is TGTGCCAGCAGCCTTCCGAGGATCCAAGAGACCCAGTACTTC.

This clone was detected once. This rearrangement joins TRBV6-5 to TRBJ2-1; the match to TRBD2 covers 8 bases. Germline V lookup: CDR1 MNHEY, CDR2 SVGAGI. J was trimmed by 8 bases and V by 6 bases; bases with no gene match: 9. The CDR3 is 14 amino acids. The CDR3 here is CASSLRTSTDEQFF. For the CDR3, the DNA is TGTGCCAGCAGCCTAAGGACTAGCACCGATGAGCAGTTCTTC.

The chain has TRBV29-1 and TRBJ1-4; no clear D. With 6 bases removed from V and 4 bases from J, the gap between germline ends came to 3 bases. Germline lookup yields CDR1 SQVTM and CDR2 ANQGSEA. This CDR3 has 10 residues. CDR3 residues: CSVLNEKLFF. In DNA, the CDR3 is TGCAGCGTCCTTAATGAAAAACTGTTTTTT.

The rearrangement joins TRBV6-2 or TRBV6-3 to TRBJ2-2; 7 nucleotides align to TRBD2. Germline lookup yields CDR1 MNHEY and CDR2 SVGEGT. V lost 4 bases to trimming and J lost 7 bases; unmatched junction nucleotides: 3. The CDR3 sequence is 13 residues long. CDR3 protein: CASSFRGVGELFF. The CDR3 DNA reads TGTGCCAGCAGTTTTCGGGGGGTCGGGGAGCTGTTTTTT.